The 29 T cell receptor beta chains below all came from one sample that was sequenced in a study of blood T cell repertoires in COVID-19. Libraries were prepared by immunoSEQ multiplex PCR; TCRdb keeps only in-frame clonotypes and omits some of them. This table has 300,000 to 350,000 clones, around 83% appearing once. Sequenced: peripheral blood. The receptors derive from a man aged 30 to 39 with active or convalescent COVID-19.

This rearrangement joins TRBV30 to TRBJ1-3; a weak D match, TRBD1 (5 bases). V was shortened by 2 bases and J by 0 bases, with 11 bases between the two germline ends. This CDR3 has 15 amino acids. In germline, CDR1 is GTSNPN, CDR2 SVGIG (reference sequence). CDR3 DNA: TGTGCCTGGAGTCCCTGGGGCGGCTCTGGAAACACCATATATTTT. The encoded protein is CAWSPWGGSGNTIYF.

The chain is built from TRBV6-2 or TRBV6-3 and TRBJ1-2; possible D gene TRBD1, 5 bases. Looked up from germline, CDR1 is MNHEY and CDR2 is SVGEGT. The CDR3 consists of 15 residues. V lost 1 base to trimming and J lost 1 base, with 10 bases between them. The CDR3 reads CASSYYRQSNYGYTF. CDR3 bases: TGTGCCAGCAGTTACTATCGACAGAGTAACTATGGCTACACCTTC.

The CDR3 here is CASSPGGGRSYEQYF. In nucleotides, the CDR3 is TGTGCCAGCTCACCCGGAGGTGGCAGATCCTACGAGCAGTACTTC. The chain couples TRBV18 to TRBJ2-7; possibly TRBD2 for D (5 bases). The CDR3 length is 15 residues. The germline V gene has CDR1 KGHSH and CDR2 LQKENI. V was trimmed by 3 bases and J by 1 base, leaving 13 bases between them.

The J gene is TRBJ2-1, the V gene TRBV3-1 (or the pseudogene TRBV3-2); D might be TRBD2 (6 bases). Trimming shortened V by 1 base and J by 2 bases, and 12 bases separated the two germline ends. Germline CDR1 reads LGHDT; CDR2 reads YNNKEL (reference sequence). The CDR3 is 16 amino acids. As DNA, the CDR3 is TGTGCCAGCAGCCAAGCGGGAGTTTCGCCCTACAATGAGCAGTTCTTC. It encodes CASSQAGVSPYNEQFF.

This chain joins TRBV27 and TRBJ1-2; 7 bases are shared with TRBD1. This CDR3 has 13 amino acids. Trimming removed 6 bases from V and 6 bases from J; junction bases left unmatched: 7. The germline gives CDR1 MNHEY, CDR2 SMNVEV (reference sequence). CDR3 coding DNA: TGTGCCAGCAGCGTCGACAGGGCGCATGGCTACACCTTC. Its translation is CASSVDRAHGYTF.

The chain couples TRBV19 to TRBJ1-6, with unresolved D. The CDR3 consists of 12 residues. Deletions cut 5 bases from V and 15 bases from J, with 14 bases between. Germline V gives CDR1 LNHDA, CDR2 SQIVND (reference sequence). CDR3 coding DNA: TGTGCCAGTAGTCTCATAGGAGGTTACCTCCACTTT. Its translation: CASSLIGGYLHF. The whole variable domain, remainder taken from reference TRBV19 and TRBJ1-6, is DGGITQSPKYLFRKEGQNVTLSCEQNLNHDAMYWYRQDPGQGLRLIYYSQIVNDFQKGDIAEGYSVSREKKESFPLTVTSAQKNPTAFYLCASSLIGGYLHFGNGTRLTVT.

The chain combines TRBV6-6 with TRBJ1-3; 7 nucleotides match TRBD1. Germline-derived CDR1 and CDR2 are MNHNY and SVGAGI (reference sequence). V dropped 11 bases and J dropped 3; count of bases not matched to a gene: 7. The length of the CDR3 is 13 residues. CDR3 residues: CAVWTGVGNTIYF. The CDR3 nucleotides are TGTGCCGTTTGGACAGGCGTTGGAAACACCATATATTTT.

The chain recombines TRBV28 with TRBJ2-7; D is perhaps TRBD1 (5 bases). V was shortened by 5 bases and J by 2 bases, with 16 bases between the two germline ends. Germline lookup yields CDR1 MDHEN and CDR2 SYDVKM. The CDR3 consists of 15 residues. CDR3 in DNA: TGTGCCAGCAGTGATACAGGCCGATATCCCTACGAGCAGTACTTC. Its translation: CASSDTGRYPYEQYF.

This clone showed up just once. This chain connects TRBV7-2 to TRBJ2-7; no clear D gene. Deletions cut 6 bases from V and 7 bases from J, with 16 bases between. Germline values: CDR1 SGHTA, CDR2 FQGNSA. This CDR3 comprises 13 residues. CDR3 loop: CASSQQLHGEQYF. The CDR3 DNA reads as TGTGCCAGCAGTCAGCAACTCCACGGGGAGCAGTACTTC.

V is TRBV3-1 (or the pseudogene TRBV3-2) and J is TRBJ2-2; D call uncertain. Trimming removed 0 bases at V and 7 bases at J, with 6 bases between. Germline CDR1 is LGHDT and CDR2 is YNNKEL (reference sequence). CDR3 length: 13 amino acids. The CDR3 spells CASSQDGGGELFF. For the CDR3, the DNA is TGTGCCAGCAGCCAAGATGGCGGCGGGGAGCTGTTTTTT.

The chain links TRBV29-1 to TRBJ2-1; TRBD2 matches at 12 bases. The germline V gene has CDR1 SQVTM and CDR2 ANQGSEA. Trimming cost V 6 bases and J 7 bases; bases outside gene matches: 4. This CDR3 spans 13 amino acids. The CDR3 DNA follows: TGCAGCGTGGGGACTAGCGGGCCGAATGAGCAGTTCTTC. It specifies CSVGTSGPNEQFF.

There are a few counts of this clone. This chain connects TRBV6-2 or TRBV6-3 to TRBJ1-4; 7 bases agree with TRBD1. Germline loops: CDR1 MNHEY, CDR2 SVGEGT. CDR3 length equals 16 residues. The trim removed 2 bases at V and 7 bases at J, leaving 10 bases unmatched. The CDR3 is CASSYDGQDNREKLFF. The CDR3 nucleotides read TGTGCCAGCAGTTACGACGGACAGGACAACCGTGAAAAACTGTTTTTT.

This clone was counted a single time. The chain carries TRBV9 and TRBJ2-5; maybe TRBD1 (7 bases). The V and J ends lost 3 bases and 5 bases respectively, with 14 bases between them. Germline V lookup: CDR1 SGDLS, CDR2 YYNGEE. The CDR3 sequence is 14 residues long. The CDR3 region is CASSATTGRETQYF. CDR3 DNA sequence: TGTGCCAGCAGCGCTACGACAGGGAGGGAGACCCAGTACTTC.

This clone was recorded a few times. This chain connects TRBV7-9 to TRBJ1-5; 9 positions match TRBD1. The CDR3 loop spans 14 amino acids. Germline values: CDR1 SEHNR, CDR2 FQNEAQ (reference sequence). Losses at the gene ends were 7 bases for V and 4 bases for J; bases not matched to a gene: 5. Written as DNA, the CDR3 is TGTGCCAGCACCTTGGGACAGGGTAATCAGCCCCAGCATTTT. Translated: CASTLGQGNQPQHF. The whole variable domain, filled in from reference TRBV7-9 and TRBJ1-5, reads DTGVSQNPRHKITKRGQNVTFRCDPISEHNRLYWYRQTLGQGPEFLTYFQNEAQLEKSRLLSDRFSAERPKGSFSTLEIQRTEQGDSAMYLCASTLGQGNQPQHFGDGTRLSIL.

This clone has just one count. The chain links TRBV2 to TRBJ2-1; 10 bases are shared with TRBD2. The CDR3 extends over 14 amino acids. Trimming at V came to 10 bases and at J to 3 bases, leaving 6 bases not matched to a gene. Germline assignment: CDR1 SNHLY and CDR2 FYNNEI. The CDR3 nucleotides read TGTGCCACTGTGGGGACTAGCGTCTACAATGAGCAGTTCTTC. It is translated as CATVGTSVYNEQFF.

This sequence joins TRBV5-1 and TRBJ2-3; 12 positions agree with TRBD2. The V and J ends lost 4 bases and 6 bases, in that order; junction bases with no gene match: 9. Germline assignment: CDR1 SGHRS and CDR2 YFSETQ. The CDR3 is made up of 16 amino acids. In DNA, the CDR3 is TGCGCCAGCAGCGGTGGACTAGCGGGGAGGAGCGATACGCAGTATTTT. It encodes CASSGGLAGRSDTQYF.

The rearrangement uses TRBV7-9 and TRBJ2-1; 11 bases align to TRBD2. Per the germline V gene, CDR1 is SEHNR and CDR2 is FQNEAQ (reference sequence). The CDR3 sequence is 18 residues long. V dropped 5 bases and J dropped 8; count of bases not matched to a gene: 17. The chain's CDR3 is CASSPFLSLAGGRDEQFF. Here the CDR3 DNA reads TGTGCCAGCAGCCCTTTCCTCTCCTTAGCGGGAGGGCGCGATGAGCAGTTCTTC.

The rearrangement uses TRBV4-2 and TRBJ2-3; 14 bases agree with TRBD2. The V segment lost 4 bases and the J segment 0 bases; nucleotides outside the gene matches: 3. CDR1 is LGHNA and CDR2 is YNFKEQ in the germline V gene. The CDR3 is made up of 17 amino acids. The CDR3 region has the DNA TGTGCCAGCAGCCGACTAGCGGGGGGGGGAAGCACAGATACGCAGTATTTT. Translation: CASSRLAGGGSTDTQYF.

The rearrangement uses TRBV24-1 and TRBJ2-5; 9 bases are a match to TRBD1. There are 15 residues in the CDR3. Looked up from germline, CDR1 is KGHDR and CDR2 is SFDVKD. The trim removed 1 base at V and 2 bases at J, leaving 1 base unmatched. CDR3 sequence reads: CATSDFGTGQETQYF. As DNA, the CDR3 is TGTGCCACCAGTGATTTTGGGACAGGGCAAGAGACCCAGTACTTC.

This chain connects TRBV4-2 to TRBJ2-7, with D perhaps TRBD2 (7 bases). The V end lost 1 base, the J end lost 3 bases, and 19 bases lay between the germline ends. CDR3 size: 17 residues. Looked up from germline, CDR1 is LGHNA and CDR2 is YNFKEQ. The CDR3 loop is CASSQVGGAGLGYEQYF. Here the CDR3 DNA reads TGTGCCAGCAGCCAAGTGGGGGGGGCTGGCCTAGGCTACGAGCAGTACTTC.

This clone was seen a handful of times. V and J are TRBV7-6 and TRBJ1-6; the D gene is possibly TRBD1 (5 bases). Per the germline V gene, CDR1 is SGHVS and CDR2 is FNYEAQ. Between the trimmed V and J ends, which lost 6 bases and 7 bases, there was a span of 19 bases. The CDR3 has 16 residues. CDR3 nucleotide sequence: TGTGCCAGCAGTCTAACGAGCGGGGACGGGAATTCACCCCTCCACTTT. Its translation: CASSLTSGDGNSPLHF.

The V and J genes are TRBV7-7 and TRBJ1-1; D remains ambiguous. CDR1 and CDR2 from the germline V gene are SSHAT and FNYEAQ (reference sequence). V shed 4 bases and J shed 7 bases, with 13 bases lying between them. The CDR3 consists of 13 residues. This chain's CDR3 is CASSSDVGSEAFF. CDR3 nucleotides: TGTGCCAGCAGCTCGGACGTGGGGAGTGAAGCTTTCTTT.

This chain joins TRBV30 and TRBJ1-4, with 7 bases matching TRBD1. J lost 4 bases, V lost 7 bases, and 6 bases had no gene match. Germline CDR1 reads GTSNPN; CDR2 reads SVGIG (reference sequence). This CDR3 contains 13 residues. The CDR3 DNA follows: TGTGCCTCGGCAGGGGGGTTTAATGAAAAACTGTTTTTT. This gives the protein CASAGGFNEKLFF.

J is TRBJ2-5 and V is TRBV7-8, with 9 bases lining up with TRBD1. The CDR3 is 16 residues long. J lost 0 bases, V lost 5 bases, and 7 bases had no gene match. The germline gives CDR1 SGHVS, CDR2 FQNEAQ. The CDR3 spells CASSPDRGGHQETQYF. The CDR3 nucleotides are TGTGCCAGCAGCCCCGACAGGGGGGGCCACCAAGAGACCCAGTACTTC.

This chain links TRBV7-9 with TRBJ1-1, with D unresolved. Trimming took 0 bases from V and 6 from J, leaving 8 bases between them. The CDR3 is 13 residues long. Germline-derived CDR1 and CDR2 are SEHNR and FQNEAQ (reference sequence). Here the CDR3 reads CASSLAGEAEAFF. CDR3 in DNA: TGTGCCAGCAGCTTAGCTGGGGAGGCTGAAGCTTTCTTT.

The V call is TRBV28, the J call TRBJ2-4, with D possibly matching TRBD2 (7 bases). The ends were cut back, 11 bases at V and 12 bases at J, with 17 bases in the middle. The CDR3 length is 11 residues. The germline gives CDR1 MDHEN, CDR2 SYDVKM. The chain's CDR3 is CALGGAGGQYF. CDR3 coding DNA: TGTGCCTTGGGGGGGGCCGGGGGTCAGTACTTC. Full variable domain (rest looked up from reference TRBV28 and TRBJ2-4): DVKVTQSSRYLVKRTGEKVFLECVQDMDHENMFWYRQDPGLGLRLIYFSYDVKMKEKGDIPEGYSVSREKKERFSLILESASTNQTSMYLCALGGAGGQYFGAGTRLSVL.

This sequence joins TRBV28 and TRBJ2-3, with D possibly being TRBD1 (6 bases). Trimming cost V 5 bases and J 1 base, with 19 bases left between them. Per the germline V gene, CDR1 is MDHEN and CDR2 is SYDVKM. The CDR3 contains 17 residues. CDR3 sequence (DNA): TGTGCCAGCAGTCTGGGACATATACCCTTTCGCACAGATACGCAGTATTTT. It specifies CASSLGHIPFRTDTQYF.

This sequence joins TRBV7-3 and TRBJ1-1; D possibly corresponds to TRBD1 (6 bases). V lost 2 bases and J lost 1, with 11 bases in between. Germline assignment: CDR1 SGHTA and CDR2 FQGTGA. The CDR3 runs to 15 residues. The CDR3 protein is CASSLSGQQNTEAFF. The CDR3 DNA reads as TGTGCCAGCAGCTTATCTGGACAGCAGAACACTGAAGCTTTCTTT.

A word on this clone: Distinct nucleotide sequences in the sample also encode this CDR3. The chain combines TRBV30 with TRBJ1-5; 8 bases are shared with TRBD1. The CDR3 contains 14 residues. The ends lost 1 base at V and 6 bases at J; junction bases unmatched: 5. CDR1 and CDR2 (germline): GTSNPN, SVGIG (reference sequence). As DNA, the CDR3 is TGTGCCTGGAGTGGTACAGGGGGAACTCAGCCCCAGCATTTT. Its protein is CAWSGTGGTQPQHF.